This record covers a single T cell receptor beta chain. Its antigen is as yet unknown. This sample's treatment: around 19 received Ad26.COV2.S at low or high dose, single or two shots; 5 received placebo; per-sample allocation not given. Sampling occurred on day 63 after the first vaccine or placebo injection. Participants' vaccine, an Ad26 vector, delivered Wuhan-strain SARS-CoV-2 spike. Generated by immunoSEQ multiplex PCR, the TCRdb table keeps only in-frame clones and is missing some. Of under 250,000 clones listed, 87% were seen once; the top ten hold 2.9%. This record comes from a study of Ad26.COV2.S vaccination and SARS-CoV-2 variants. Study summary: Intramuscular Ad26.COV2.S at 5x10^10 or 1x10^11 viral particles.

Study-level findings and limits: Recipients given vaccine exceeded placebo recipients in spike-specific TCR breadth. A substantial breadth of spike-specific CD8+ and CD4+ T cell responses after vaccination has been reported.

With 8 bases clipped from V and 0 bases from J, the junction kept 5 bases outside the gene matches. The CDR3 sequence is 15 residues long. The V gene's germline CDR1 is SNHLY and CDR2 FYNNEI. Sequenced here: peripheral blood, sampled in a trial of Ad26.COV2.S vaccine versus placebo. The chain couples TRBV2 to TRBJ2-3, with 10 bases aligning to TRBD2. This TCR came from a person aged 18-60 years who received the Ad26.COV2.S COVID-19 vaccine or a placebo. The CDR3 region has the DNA TGTGCCAGCTCCAGCGGGAGGGCCAGCACAGATACGCAGTATTTT. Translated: CASSSGRASTDTQYF.